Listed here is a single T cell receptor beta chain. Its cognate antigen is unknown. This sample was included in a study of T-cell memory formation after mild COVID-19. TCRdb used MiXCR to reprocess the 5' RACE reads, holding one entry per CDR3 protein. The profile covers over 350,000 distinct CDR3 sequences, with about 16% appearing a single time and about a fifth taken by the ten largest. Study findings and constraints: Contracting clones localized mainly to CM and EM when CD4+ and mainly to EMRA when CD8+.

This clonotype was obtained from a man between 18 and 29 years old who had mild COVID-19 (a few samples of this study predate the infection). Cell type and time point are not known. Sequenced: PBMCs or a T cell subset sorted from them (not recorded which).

The CDR3 sequence: CASSPPGGTEAFF. The CDR3 region has the DNA TGTGCCAGCAGCCCCCCAGGGGGAACTGAAGCTTTCTTT. The chain combines TRBV6-5 with TRBJ1-1; 7 bases align to TRBD1. The CDR3 consists of 13 residues. The V gene's germline CDR1 is MNHEY and CDR2 SVGAGI. Trimming removed 6 bases from V and 5 bases from J; junction bases left unmatched: 6.